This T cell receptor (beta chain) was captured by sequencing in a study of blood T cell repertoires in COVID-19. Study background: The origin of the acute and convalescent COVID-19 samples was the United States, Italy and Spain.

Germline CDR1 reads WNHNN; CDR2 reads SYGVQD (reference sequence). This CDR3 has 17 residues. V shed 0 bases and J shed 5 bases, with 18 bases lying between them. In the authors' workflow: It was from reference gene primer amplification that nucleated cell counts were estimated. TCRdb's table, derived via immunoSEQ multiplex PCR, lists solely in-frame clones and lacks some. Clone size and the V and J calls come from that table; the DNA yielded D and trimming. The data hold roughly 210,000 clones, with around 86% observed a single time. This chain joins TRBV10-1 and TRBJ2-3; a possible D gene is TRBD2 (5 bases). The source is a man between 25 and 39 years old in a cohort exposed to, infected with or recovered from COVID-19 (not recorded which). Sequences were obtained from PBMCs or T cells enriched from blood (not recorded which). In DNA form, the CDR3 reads TGCGCCAGCAGTGAGTCTGAGGGCCGCCGAGAGAAAGATACGCAGTATTTT. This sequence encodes CASSESEGRREKDTQYF.